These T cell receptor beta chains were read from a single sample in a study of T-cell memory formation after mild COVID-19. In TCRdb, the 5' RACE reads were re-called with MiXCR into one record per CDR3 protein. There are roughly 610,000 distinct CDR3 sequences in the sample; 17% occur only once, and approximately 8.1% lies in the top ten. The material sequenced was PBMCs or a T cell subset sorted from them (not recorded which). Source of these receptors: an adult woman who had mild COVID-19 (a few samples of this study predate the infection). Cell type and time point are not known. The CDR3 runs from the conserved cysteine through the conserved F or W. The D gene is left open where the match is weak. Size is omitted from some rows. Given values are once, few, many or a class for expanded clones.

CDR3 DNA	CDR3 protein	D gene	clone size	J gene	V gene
TGTGCCAGCTCACCAATTAGTGGCACAGATACGCAGTATTTT	CASSPISGTDTQYF	.	.	TRBJ2-3	TRBV18
TGCGCCAGCAGCCAAGGAGGGACTCCCCTCTATGGCTACACCTTC	CASSQGGTPLYGYTF	.	.	TRBJ1-2	TRBV4-3
TGTGCCAGCAGCCTTTCTGAAGGTTACGAGCAGTACTTC	CASSLSEGYEQYF	.	.	TRBJ2-7	TRBV11-2
TGTGCCAGCAGCTTACAACTACGAAGGACAGGGCCCTCTGGAAACACCATATATTTT	CASSLQLRRTGPSGNTIYF	TRBD1	many	TRBJ1-3	TRBV7-6
TGTGCCAGCAGCCCTCCCCCGGGACAGGCCGGCTACACCTTC	CASSPPPGQAGYTF	TRBD1	.	TRBJ1-2	TRBV3-1
TGTGCCAGCACGCCAGGGGGGGGCGGGGAGCTGTTTTTT	CASTPGGGGELFF	.	once	TRBJ2-2	TRBV9
TGTGCCAGCAGTTCCCCGCGAGCGACAGGGCAGAAGGGCAATCAGCCCCAGCATTTT	CASSSPRATGQKGNQPQHF	TRBD1	few	TRBJ1-5	TRBV7-8
TGTGCCAGCAGCCTCACCCGGACAGCTCACTACGAGCAGTACTTC	CASSLTRTAHYEQYF	.	.	TRBJ2-7	TRBV11-2
TGTGCCAGCAGCGTAGGGGAATTGTATAATTCACCCCTCCACTTT	CASSVGELYNSPLHF	.	few	TRBJ1-6	TRBV9
TGCGCCAGCAGCTACGAGGGACGGCCAAACTATGGCTACACCTTC	CASSYEGRPNYGYTF	.	.	TRBJ1-2	TRBV5-1
TGTGCCAGCAGCCGCCGACTAGCGGGAGGGCCTGAGGATGAGCAGTTCTTC	CASSRRLAGGPEDEQFF	TRBD2	few	TRBJ2-1	TRBV11-3
TGTGCCAGCAGTGATTGGAAGACAGGGTTCCAAGAGACCCAGTACTTC	CASSDWKTGFQETQYF	TRBD1	few	TRBJ2-5	TRBV2
TGTGCCAGCAGTTATCTTGACGGTGGCACCGGGGAGCTGTTTTTT	CASSYLDGGTGELFF	.	few	TRBJ2-2	TRBV27
TGTGCCAGCAGCTGGACGATGGGGGGCACCGGGGAGCTGTTTTTT	CASSWTMGGTGELFF	.	.	TRBJ2-2	TRBV11-2
TGTGCCAGCTCACCACAGGAGGGGAACACTGAAGCTTTCTTT	CASSPQEGNTEAFF	.	.	TRBJ1-1	TRBV18
TGTGCCACCAGCAGAGTTCGGGGAGGTCAAGAGACCCAGTACTTC	CATSRVRGGQETQYF	.	few	TRBJ2-5	TRBV15
TGTGCCAGCAGTTATTCAGACAGTTCCGGCACTGAAGCTTTCTTT	CASSYSDSSGTEAFF	.	.	TRBJ1-1	TRBV6-5
TGTGCCTGGAGGTTCCGGGGCGGCTACACCTTC	CAWRFRGGYTF	.	.	TRBJ1-2	TRBV30
TGTGCCAGCAGTATAAACCGGGCGAACATTCAGTACTTC	CASSINRANIQYF	.	few	TRBJ2-4	TRBV7-9
TGTGCCAGCAGTTACGGCGGGACCAGCTCCTACAATGAGCAGTTCTTC	CASSYGGTSSYNEQFF	.	.	TRBJ2-1	TRBV7-2
TGCGCCAGCAGCTTGGGGTGTACTCCCCTCGAGCAGTACTTC	CASSLGCTPLEQYF	.	.	TRBJ2-7	TRBV5-1
TGCGCCAGCAGCCAAGCACCGGGACAGTCATCCCAGGACCACACCGGGGAGCTGTTTTTT	CASSQAPGQSSQDHTGELFF	TRBD1	few	TRBJ2-2	TRBV4-1
TGTGCCACCAGGGGGGTGTACTATGGCTACACCTTC	CATRGVYYGYTF	.	.	TRBJ1-2	TRBV24-1
TGCAGCGGACGTAACACCGGGGAGCTGTTTTTT	CSGRNTGELFF	.	.	TRBJ2-2	TRBV29-1
TGTGCCAGCAGCCAGAGGTACTACGAGCAGTACTTC	CASSQRYYEQYF	.	.	TRBJ2-7	TRBV3-1
TGCAGTGCTAGGAAAGGAGGAGGAGGTGACTACGAGCAGTACTTC	CSARKGGGGDYEQYF	.	few	TRBJ2-7	TRBV20-1
TGTGCCAGCAGTTCATACCTTAGCGGGAACTACGAGCAGTACTTC	CASSSYLSGNYEQYF	TRBD2	few	TRBJ2-7	TRBV6-2/TRBV6-3
TGTGCCATCAGTGAGTCAGGGAATCAGCCCCAGCATTTT	CAISESGNQPQHF	.	many	TRBJ1-5	TRBV10-3
TGTGCCAGCAGCTTGGGACTGATCTATGGCTACACCTTC	CASSLGLIYGYTF	.	.	TRBJ1-2	TRBV7-9
TGTGCCACCAGTGATTTCGAGGACAGGGGATTGGGCTCCTACAATGAGCAGTTCTTC	CATSDFEDRGLGSYNEQFF	TRBD1	few	TRBJ2-1	TRBV24-1
TGTGCCAGCAGCTTAGCCCCCCTAGGGGAGACCCAGTACTTC	CASSLAPLGETQYF	.	.	TRBJ2-5	TRBV7-3
TGTGCCGCCGGTGGCACTCAGCGCGGGCAGTACTTC	CAAGGTQRGQYF	.	few	TRBJ2-7	TRBV27
TGTGCCAGCATCCCCGGGACAGCCTACAATGAGCAGTTCTTC	CASIPGTAYNEQFF	TRBD1	many	TRBJ2-1	TRBV28
TGCAGTGGACTAGCGGACTACGAGCAGTACTTC	CSGLADYEQYF	TRBD2	.	TRBJ2-7	TRBV20-1
TGCAGCGTTGAGGGGCTAGCGGGGGGCCGTAATGAGCAGTTCTTC	CSVEGLAGGRNEQFF	TRBD2	.	TRBJ2-1	TRBV29-1
TGTGCCAGCAGTTTCTCGCCGGGGGGGGGCCAGGCCAAAAACATTCAGTACTTC	CASSFSPGGGQAKNIQYF	TRBD2	.	TRBJ2-4	TRBV28
TGTGCCAGCAGGGTGGTTCAAAGCGCAGAGACCCAGTACTTC	CASRVVQSAETQYF	.	few	TRBJ2-5	TRBV6-5
TGTGCCAGTAGTGTCCAGGTTTCCTACGAGCAGTACTTC	CASSVQVSYEQYF	.	.	TRBJ2-7	TRBV19
TGTGCCAGTAGTATAGAGGCTTCTCGTGGAAGGACTGAAGCTTTCTTT	CASSIEASRGRTEAFF	.	.	TRBJ1-1	TRBV19
TGTGCCAGCAGTTACAACGCGGCAGACCAAGAGACCCAGTACTTC	CASSYNAADQETQYF	.	.	TRBJ2-5	TRBV6-6
TGTGCCAGCAGCCCAGCGGGAGTGACCTACAATGAGCAGTTCTTC	CASSPAGVTYNEQFF	TRBD2	.	TRBJ2-1	TRBV4-2
TGCGCCAGCAGCCAAGGCCAGGGACCTGGCTATGGCTACACCTTC	CASSQGQGPGYGYTF	.	.	TRBJ1-2	TRBV4-3
TGCAGCGCCACACAGGGGGGGACTAACTATGGCTACACCTTC	CSATQGGTNYGYTF	TRBD1	few	TRBJ1-2	TRBV29-1
TGTGCCAGCAGCCCAGGGTGGGGGGCCAACGTCCTGACTTTC	CASSPGWGANVLTF	.	.	TRBJ2-6	TRBV6-5
TGCAGCGTTGGGACAGGGGCCAACTACGAGCAGTACTTC	CSVGTGANYEQYF	TRBD1	.	TRBJ2-7	TRBV29-1
TGTGCCACCAGCAGAGATCATCAGCCCCAGCATTTT	CATSRDHQPQHF	.	many	TRBJ1-5	TRBV15
TGTGCCAGCAGCCAAGAAACCGTGAGGGCCGGGACAGGCGCTCCCCGTGGGCCCTACGAGCAGTACTTC	CASSQETVRAGTGAPRGPYEQYF	TRBD1	.	TRBJ2-7	TRBV3-1
TGTGCCAGCAGCCAAGAGGGGAGAGGCGAGCAGTACTTC	CASSQEGRGEQYF	.	.	TRBJ2-7	TRBV3-1
TGCGCCAGCAGCTTACTCAGGACTAGCGGCACAGATACGCAGTATTTT	CASSLLRTSGTDTQYF	TRBD2	many	TRBJ2-3	TRBV5-1
TGCAGCGTTGAGGGCACATCCAGCTATGGCTACACCTTC	CSVEGTSSYGYTF	.	few	TRBJ1-2	TRBV29-1
TGTGCCAGCAGCCCGCTTAATTTCCAGCTGAACACAGATACGCAGTATTTT	CASSPLNFQLNTDTQYF	.	once	TRBJ2-3	TRBV7-9
TGCGCCAGCAGCTTGGGGGGGGCAGACAGGTCCTACGAGCAGTACTTC	CASSLGGADRSYEQYF	.	few	TRBJ2-7	TRBV5-1
TGTGCCAGCAGCGAGTACCAGGGGACCCCACTAGTCAATGAGCAGTTCTTC	CASSEYQGTPLVNEQFF	.	.	TRBJ2-1	TRBV7-9
TGCGCCAGCACATCCTTTTTCAGGGTAGAAGGGTCTGGAAACACCATATATTTT	CASTSFFRVEGSGNTIYF	.	few	TRBJ1-3	TRBV5-1
TGCGCCAGCAGCTTGATGGGCAGGGACATCAATGAGCAGTTCTTC	CASSLMGRDINEQFF	.	.	TRBJ2-1	TRBV5-1